This TCR beta chain stems from a study of blood T cell repertoires in COVID-19. Unmatched junction bases numbered 6, after V lost 4 bases and J lost 7 bases. CDR3 length: 15 residues. The V gene's germline CDR1 is SGHTA and CDR2 FQGTGA. This table comes from immunoSEQ multiplex PCR, and its TCRdb copy is limited to in-frame clones, with some not included. The sample lists around 100,000 clones; over 80% were seen once. Sequenced: peripheral blood. The chain links TRBV7-3 to TRBJ2-2; 10 positions match TRBD1. The clonotype originates from a man in his sixties or seventies with active or convalescent COVID-19. The CDR3 nucleotides are TGTGCCAGCAGCTCTCTGGGACAGGGGCTCGGGGAGCTGTTTTTT. This translates into CASSSLGQGLGELFF.